Included here is one T cell receptor (beta chain) sequence, with context. The data belong to a study of blood T cell repertoires in COVID-19. Study-level background: Acute and convalescent COVID-19 specimens originated in the United States, Italy and Spain. Nucleic acid was either cDNA or gDNA, and it came from T cells, B-cell-depleted T cells, or PBMCs.

Patients from Seattle were sampled longitudinally, starting during active infection. Per the original data handling: By means of reference gene primer amplification, nucleated cell counts were estimated. Data came from immunoSEQ multiplex PCR; TCRdb stores just in-frame clones and leaves some out. V and J calls and clone size follow that table, whereas D and trimming were derived from the DNA. Of 300,000 to 400,000 clones detected, roughly 90% appear once; the ten largest clones hold 7.1%. CDR1 is SGHDT, CDR2 YYEEEE, per germline. The V end lost 3 bases, the J end lost 7 bases, and 20 bases lay between the germline ends. CDR3 length: 17 amino acids.

The sequenced sample was peripheral blood. This receptor was identified in a woman aged 55 to 70 with COVID-19, enrolled during active disease. This chain joins TRBV5-6 and TRBJ1-6, with D hard to call. In nucleotides, the CDR3 is TGTGCCAGCAGCTCCCTGGGAGAGGAAGGACCCAATTCACCCCTCCACTTT. Its translation: CASSSLGEEGPNSPLHF.